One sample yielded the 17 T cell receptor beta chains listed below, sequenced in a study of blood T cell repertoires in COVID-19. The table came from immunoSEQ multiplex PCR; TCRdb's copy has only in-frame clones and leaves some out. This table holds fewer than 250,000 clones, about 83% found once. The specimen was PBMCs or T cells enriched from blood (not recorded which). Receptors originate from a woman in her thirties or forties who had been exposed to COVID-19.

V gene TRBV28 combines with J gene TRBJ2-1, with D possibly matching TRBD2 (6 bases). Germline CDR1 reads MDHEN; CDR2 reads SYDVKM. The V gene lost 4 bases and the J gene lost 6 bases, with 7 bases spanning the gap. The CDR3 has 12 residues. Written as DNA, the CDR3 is TGTGCCAGCAGTTGGGGACTCAATGAGCAGTTCTTC. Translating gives CASSWGLNEQFF.

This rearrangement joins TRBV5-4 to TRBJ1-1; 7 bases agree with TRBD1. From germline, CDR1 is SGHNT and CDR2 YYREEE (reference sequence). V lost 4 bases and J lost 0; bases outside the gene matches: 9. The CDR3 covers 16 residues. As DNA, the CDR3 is TGTGCCAGCAGCCGTCCGGTGACAGGGATGAACACTGAAGCTTTCTTT. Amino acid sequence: CASSRPVTGMNTEAFF.

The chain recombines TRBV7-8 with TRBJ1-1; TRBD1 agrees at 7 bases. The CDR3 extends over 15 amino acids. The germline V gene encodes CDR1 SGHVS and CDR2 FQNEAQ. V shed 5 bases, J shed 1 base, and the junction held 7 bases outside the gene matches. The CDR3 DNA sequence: TGTGCCAGCAGCCTCACCGGGACAGCGAACACTGAAGCTTTCTTT. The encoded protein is CASSLTGTANTEAFF.

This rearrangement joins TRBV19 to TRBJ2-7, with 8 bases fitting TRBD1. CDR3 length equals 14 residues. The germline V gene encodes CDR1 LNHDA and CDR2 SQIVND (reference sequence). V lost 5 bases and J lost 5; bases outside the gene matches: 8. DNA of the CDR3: TGTGCCAGTAGTTCACAGGGGGGAGTGGACGAGCAGTACTTC. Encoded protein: CASSSQGGVDEQYF.

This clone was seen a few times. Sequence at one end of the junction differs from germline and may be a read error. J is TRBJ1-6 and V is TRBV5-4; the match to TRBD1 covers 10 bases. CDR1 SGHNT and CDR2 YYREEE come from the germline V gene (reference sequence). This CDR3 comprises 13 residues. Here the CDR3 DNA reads TGTGCCAGCAGCTTGGGGACAGGGGGGGAGAGGAATTTT. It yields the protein CASSLGTGGERNF.

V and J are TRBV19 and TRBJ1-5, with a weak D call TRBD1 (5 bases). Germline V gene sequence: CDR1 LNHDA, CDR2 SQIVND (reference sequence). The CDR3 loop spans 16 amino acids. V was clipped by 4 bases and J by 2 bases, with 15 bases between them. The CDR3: CASSKRTGDGNQPQHF. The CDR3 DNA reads TGTGCCAGTAGTAAGAGGACGGGGGATGGCAATCAGCCCCAGCATTTT.

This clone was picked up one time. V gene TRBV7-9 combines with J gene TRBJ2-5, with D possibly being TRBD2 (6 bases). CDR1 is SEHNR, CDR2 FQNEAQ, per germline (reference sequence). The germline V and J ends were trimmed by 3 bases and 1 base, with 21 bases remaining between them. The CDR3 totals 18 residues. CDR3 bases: TGTGCCAGCAGCTTTGGGTTGGGGCTAGCGCCGGCCCAAGAGACCCAGTACTTC. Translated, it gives CASSFGLGLAPAQETQYF.

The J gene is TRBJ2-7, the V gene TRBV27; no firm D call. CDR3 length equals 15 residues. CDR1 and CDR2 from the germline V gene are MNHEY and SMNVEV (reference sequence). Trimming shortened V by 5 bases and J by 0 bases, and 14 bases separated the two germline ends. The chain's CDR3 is CASSPLPLSSYEQYF. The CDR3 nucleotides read TGTGCCAGCAGTCCCCTCCCCCTCAGCTCCTACGAGCAGTACTTC.

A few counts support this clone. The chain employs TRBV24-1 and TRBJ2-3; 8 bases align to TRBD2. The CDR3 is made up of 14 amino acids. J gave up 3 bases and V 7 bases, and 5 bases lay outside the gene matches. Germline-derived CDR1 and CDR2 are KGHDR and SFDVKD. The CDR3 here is CATSLGGGTDTQYF. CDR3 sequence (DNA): TGTGCCACCAGCCTTGGCGGGGGGACAGATACGCAGTATTTT.

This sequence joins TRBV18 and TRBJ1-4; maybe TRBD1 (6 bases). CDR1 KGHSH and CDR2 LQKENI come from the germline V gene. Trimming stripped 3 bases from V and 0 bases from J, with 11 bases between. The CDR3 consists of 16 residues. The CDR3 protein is CASSPRDTATNEKLFF. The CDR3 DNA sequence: TGTGCCAGCTCACCCCGGGACACTGCAACTAATGAAAAACTGTTTTTT.

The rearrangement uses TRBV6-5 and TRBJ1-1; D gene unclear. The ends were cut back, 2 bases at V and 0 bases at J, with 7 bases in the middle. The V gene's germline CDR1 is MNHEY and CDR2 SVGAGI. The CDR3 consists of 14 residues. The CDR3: CASSYQDLNTEAFF. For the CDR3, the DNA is TGTGCCAGCAGTTACCAGGACTTGAACACTGAAGCTTTCTTT.

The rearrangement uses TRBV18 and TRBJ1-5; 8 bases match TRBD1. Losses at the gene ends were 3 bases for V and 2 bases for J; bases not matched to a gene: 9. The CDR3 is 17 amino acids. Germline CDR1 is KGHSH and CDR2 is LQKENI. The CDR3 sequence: CASSPGQAFGGNQPQHF. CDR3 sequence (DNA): TGTGCCAGCTCACCGGGACAGGCCTTCGGAGGCAATCAGCCCCAGCATTTT.

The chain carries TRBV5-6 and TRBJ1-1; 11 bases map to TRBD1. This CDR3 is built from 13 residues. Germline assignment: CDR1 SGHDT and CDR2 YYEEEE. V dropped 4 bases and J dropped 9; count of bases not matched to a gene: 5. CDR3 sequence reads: CASSADRGRKAFF. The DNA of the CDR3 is TGTGCCAGCAGCGCGGACAGGGGGCGTAAAGCTTTCTTT.

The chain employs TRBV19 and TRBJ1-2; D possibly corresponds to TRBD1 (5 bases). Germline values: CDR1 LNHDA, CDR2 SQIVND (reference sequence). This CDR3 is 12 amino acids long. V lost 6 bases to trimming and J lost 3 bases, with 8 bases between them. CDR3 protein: CASRAGYYGYTF. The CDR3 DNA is TGTGCCAGTAGAGCAGGGTACTATGGCTACACCTTC.

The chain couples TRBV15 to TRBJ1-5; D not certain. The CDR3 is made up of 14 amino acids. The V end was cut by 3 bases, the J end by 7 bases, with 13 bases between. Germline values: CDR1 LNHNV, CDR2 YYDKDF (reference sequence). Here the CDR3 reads CATSSLQERQPQHF. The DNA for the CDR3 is TGTGCCACCAGCAGCTTACAAGAGAGGCAGCCCCAGCATTTT.

CDR3 residues: CASSRGLAGEGTQYF. In nucleotides, the CDR3 is TGTGCCAGCAGCAGGGGACTAGCGGGGGAGGGTACGCAGTATTTT. The chain is built from TRBV7-3 and TRBJ2-3, with TRBD2 matching 14 bases. V dropped 5 bases and J dropped 8; count of bases not matched to a gene: 6. Per the germline V gene, CDR1 is SGHTA and CDR2 is FQGTGA. The CDR3 contains 15 residues.

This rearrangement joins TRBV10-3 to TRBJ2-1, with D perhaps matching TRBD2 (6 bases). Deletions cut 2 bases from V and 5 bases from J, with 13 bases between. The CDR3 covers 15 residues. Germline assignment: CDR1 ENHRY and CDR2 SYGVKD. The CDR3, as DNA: TGTGCCATCAGTGAGGTTGGCGGGGCCCACAATGAGCAGTTCTTC. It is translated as CAISEVGGAHNEQFF.